This TCR beta chain was recovered during a study of blood T cell repertoires in COVID-19. Study details: From the United States, Italy and Spain came samples of acute and convalescent COVID-19. Sources were T cells, B-cell-depleted T cells, or PBMCs; the material itself was cDNA or gDNA.

Per the original data handling: From reference gene primer amplification, estimates of nucleated cell counts were derived. Profiled with immunoSEQ multiplex PCR; TCRdb holds only in-frame clones, not every one. The D gene and trimming were derived from the DNA, and the V and J assignments and clone size from that table. The sample holds under 150,000 clones, more than 70% seen once. The V end lost 2 bases, the J end lost 0 bases, and 8 bases lay between the germline ends. This CDR3 contains 15 residues. The germline CDR1 and CDR2 sequences are SNHLY and FYNNEI. The V and J genes are TRBV2 and TRBJ1-3; no reliable D call. The specimen was peripheral blood. This TCR derives from a human donor in a cohort sampled during active COVID-19. CDR3 in DNA: TGTGCCAGCAGTGAACAGGCATTCTCTGGAAACACCATATATTTT. This codes for CASSEQAFSGNTIYF. The whole variable domain, filled in from reference TRBV2 and TRBJ1-3, reads EPEVTQTPSHQVTQMGQEVILRCVPISNHLYFYWYRQILGQKVEFLVSFYNNEISEKSEIFDDQFSVERPDGSNFTLKIRSTKLEDSAMYFCASSEQAFSGNTIYFGEGSWLTVV.